The 6 T cell receptor beta chains below all came from one sample that was sequenced in a study of identical twins. TCRdb reprocessed the 5' RACE reads with MiXCR, giving one entry per CDR3 protein. The sample includes 550,000 to 800,000 distinct CDR3 sequences, 7% to 7.5% of them seen just once. The sample was also reused in another study, on yellow fever vaccine responses in identical twins.

The specimen was PBMCs. The receptors here all came from a woman younger than 30 in good health.

The gene calls are TRBV5-6 and TRBJ1-1, with D perhaps TRBD1 (6 bases). Trimming pared 4 bases from V and 4 bases from J, leaving 17 bases between. The germline gives CDR1 SGHDT, CDR2 YYEEEE. The CDR3 length is 15 residues. The CDR3 protein is CASSLPERGTTEAFF. The CDR3 coding sequence is TGTGCCAGCAGCCTCCCGGAAAGGGGGACCACTGAAGCTTTCTTT.

Only a few counts were recorded for this clonotype. The J gene is TRBJ2-3, the V gene TRBV6-5, with 11 bases that match TRBD2. This CDR3 is 16 amino acids long. CDR1 and CDR2 from the germline V gene are MNHEY and SVGAGI. The V segment lost 4 bases and the J segment 4 bases; nucleotides outside the gene matches: 7. CDR3 coding DNA: TGTGCCAGCAGTTCCCTACTAGCGGGGGTCTCAGATACGCAGTATTTT. Translated, it gives CASSSLLAGVSDTQYF.

V usage is TRBV6-1 and J usage is TRBJ2-1; 7 bases match TRBD2. This CDR3 contains 15 residues. Unmatched junction bases numbered 8, after V lost 6 bases and J lost 3 bases. The germline V gene has CDR1 MNHNS and CDR2 SASEGT. This CDR3 reads CASSETGTIYNEQFF. DNA of the CDR3: TGTGCCAGCAGCGAAACCGGGACTATCTACAATGAGCAGTTCTTC.

This clonotype was picked up a small number of times. This chain connects TRBV6-5 to TRBJ1-1, with TRBD1 identical over 10 bases. V dropped 6 bases and J dropped 12; count of bases not matched to a gene: 7. CDR1 is MNHEY and CDR2 is SVGAGI in the germline V gene. The CDR3 has 12 residues. The DNA of the CDR3 is TGTGCCAGCAGACGGACAGGGGGTTTACCTTTCTTT. This encodes CASRRTGGLPFF.

The chain uses TRBV4-1 and TRBJ2-5; D gene ambiguous. CDR3 length equals 15 residues. Trimming removed 7 bases at V and 0 bases at J, with 15 bases between. From germline, CDR1 is MGHRA and CDR2 YSYEKL. The CDR3 DNA reads as TGCGCCAGCACAGGTATTCGCGGCAACCAAGAGACCCAGTACTTC. It translates to CASTGIRGNQETQYF.

This clonotype was seen ten or more times. The rearrangement links TRBV5-1 to TRBJ2-3, with a tentative D call TRBD1 (6 bases). CDR1 SGHRS and CDR2 YFSETQ come from the germline V gene. The CDR3 has 14 amino acids. V lost 1 base to trimming and J lost 5 bases, with 11 bases between them. Here the CDR3 reads CASSLMSGVDTQYF. For the CDR3, the DNA is TGCGCCAGCAGCTTGATGTCAGGGGTAGATACGCAGTATTTT.